Reported below is one T cell receptor (beta chain). Its antigen is currently unknown. TCRdb re-called clones via MiXCR from the PCR reads. The profile shows around 23,000 clones, around 30% of them singletons. This entry is derived from a study of metastatic and nonmetastatic thyroid tumors. Study observations and caveats: In blood and tumor, TCR beta diversity was reportedly significantly higher in malignant thyroid tumors than in benign nodules.

Ahead of thyroid surgery, no patient had received treatment of any kind. Sequenced sample: blood. The origin of this receptor is a female donor with papillary thyroid cancer or a benign thyroid nodule (not recorded which). Some clones in this sample may be carry-over from other donors' samples.

Here the CDR3 reads CSAITSGGVSYNEQFF. DNA of the CDR3: TGCAGTGCTATCACTAGCGGGGGGGTATCCTACAATGAGCAGTTCTTC. The chain uses TRBV20-1 and TRBJ2-1, with 13 positions matching TRBD2. The CDR3 spans 16 residues. The germline V gene encodes CDR1 DFQATT and CDR2 SNEGSKA (reference sequence). Trimming took 4 bases from V and 1 from J; bases not matched to a gene: 4.